This T cell receptor beta chain was sequenced during a study of OX40 agonist ivuxolimab in advanced cancers. For the study in its entirety: Ivuxolimab was a fully human IgG2 agonistic monoclonal antibody targeting the costimulatory receptor OX40 (CD134). Intravenous ivuxolimab was administered to patients every 2 weeks at six dose levels: 0.01, 0.1, 0.3, 1.5, 3 and 10 mg/kg. Of the approximately 50 dose-escalation patients, hepatocellular carcinoma was present in about 20, melanoma in roughly 15, renal cell carcinoma in 9 and head and neck cancer in 9. In the dose-escalation cohort, approximately 82% of patients were male, and the mean age was around 60 years, with a range of about 23 to 90. Prior anti-PD-1, anti-PD-L1 or anti-CTLA-4 therapy was permitted, and about two fifths of dose-escalation patients had received checkpoint inhibitors. Three dose-escalation patients achieved partial responses, one with hepatocellular carcinoma and two with cutaneous melanoma. Peripheral TCRbeta sequencing was intended to test whether TCR sequence diversity was altered and clonal T-cell expansion was caused by ivuxolimab. The monotherapy dose-escalation portion (N ≈ 57 patients) of the phase I ivuxolimab trial is reported in the paper. What the authors observed across the whole study: Low levels of normalized T-cell clonal expansion were also seen in some patients who did not respond. Antigen specificity was not determined for the clonally expanded peripheral T cells. At doses of 0.1 to 3.0 mg/kg, clonal expansion of both CD4+ and CD8+ blood T cells was observed from baseline to week 6. After ivuxolimab, expanded clones were on average more numerous among CD8+ T cells than among CD4+ T cells. Partial responders in the 0.1-3.0 mg/kg groups had among the lowest normalized peripheral clonal expansion, especially among CD8+ T cells.

CDR1 and CDR2 (MNHEY, SVGAGI) derive from the germline V gene. Measured from the cysteine to the phenylalanine, the CDR3 is 15 residues long. CDR3 DNA is the only sequence kept; it has 45 bases, read in frame from the first base. V is pared back by 6 bases and J by 0 bases, with 12 bases lying between the germline termini. Of note for this clone: Its antigen is not yet known. Per-base qualities were not stored, and no clone one base away is much larger.

Genomic DNA was extracted from sorted cells for sequencing of the TCRbeta CDR3 region. The immunoSEQ Assay was used for sequencing of TCRbeta CDR3 regions. The clones in this table, taken by TCRdb from immuneACCESS, are in-frame only. Not every clone is retained; where verified, under half of the shortfall comes from an unresolved V gene, and the cause of the rest is unknown. The sample table shows 100,000 to 150,000 clones, and 80% to 95% are seen once. Of the sample, about 0.14% falls within the top ten clones. The trial excluded patients who had a history of autoimmune disease or who were on systemic immunosuppression. In every dose cohort, peripheral blood was drawn for TCR sequencing at baseline, cycle 4 day 1, and cycle 7 day 1. The samples were taken from a phase I, first-in-human, multicenter, open-label dose-escalation trial of ivuxolimab. Adults with locally advanced or metastatic head and neck squamous cell, hepatocellular, melanoma or renal cell carcinoma were enrolled in the trial. Before TCR sequencing, CD4+ T cells and CD8+ T cells from peripheral blood were sorted into separate populations.

The sequence is built from TRBV6-5 and TRBJ1-3; perhaps TRBD1 is the D gene, with 5 bases matching. The sequence was obtained from an adult with an advanced solid tumor such as melanoma, head and neck, liver or kidney cancer. The sample in question was CD4+ or CD8+ T cells sorted from blood, obtained in a trial of the OX40 agonist ivuxolimab. In nucleotides, the sequence is TGTGCCAGCAGCCGGGACGACTACTCTGGAAACACCATATATTTT. The translation is CASSRDDYSGNTIYF.